One and the same sample provided the 30 T cell receptor beta chains below, sequenced in a study of blood T cell repertoires in COVID-19. Clones were read by immunoSEQ multiplex PCR, and TCRdb kept only the in-frame ones, dropping some. Among 110,000 to 150,000 clones listed, roughly 88% were seen once. Sequenced material: peripheral blood. Receptors were obtained from a woman aged 55-75 years with acute or convalescent COVID-19.

A single count supports this clone. The chain is built from TRBV21-1 and TRBJ1-4. TRBV21-1 is given as a pseudogene. CDR3 size: 15 residues. DNA for the CDR3: TGTGCCAGCAGCAAGCGGCGGAGGGAGAATGAAAAACTGTTTTTT. As protein: CASSKRRRENEKLFF.

The chain has TRBV29-1 and TRBJ1-1, with 8 bases that match TRBD1. This CDR3 is 14 amino acids long. The V segment lost 1 base and the J segment 5 bases; nucleotides outside the gene matches: 6. CDR1 and CDR2 from the germline V gene are SQVTM and ANQGSEA. This CDR3 reads CSVEGQGAGTEAFF. The CDR3 DNA reads TGCAGCGTTGAAGGCCAGGGGGCGGGTACTGAAGCTTTCTTT.

V usage is TRBV7-9 and J usage is TRBJ1-5, with D perhaps matching TRBD1 (5 bases). V was shortened by 2 bases and J by 4 bases, with 9 bases between the two germline ends. There are 14 residues in the CDR3. Germline loops: CDR1 SEHNR, CDR2 FQNEAQ (reference sequence). CDR3 sequence: CASSLMTENQPQHF. For the CDR3, the DNA is TGTGCCAGCAGCTTAATGACAGAAAATCAGCCCCAGCATTTT.

This clone occurred once. The chain is built from TRBV18 and TRBJ2-3, with a tentative D call TRBD1 (6 bases). Germline V CDR1 and CDR2: KGHSH, LQKENI. The CDR3 has 16 residues. Trimming left V 0 bases short and J 4 bases short, with 14 bases between. Here the CDR3 DNA reads TGTGCCAGCTCACCACCGGTCCAGGGGTCGGCAGATACGCAGTATTTT. Protein: CASSPPVQGSADTQYF.

This chain's CDR3 is CASSLSSRVSNQPQHF. The CDR3, as DNA: TGTGCCAGCAGCTTATCCTCACGGGTTAGCAATCAGCCCCAGCATTTT. The V and J genes are TRBV11-2 and TRBJ1-5, with D uncertain. The CDR3 sequence is 16 residues long. The germline V gene encodes CDR1 SGHAT and CDR2 FQNNGV. V lost 2 bases and J lost 0, with 11 bases in between.

V gene TRBV28 combines with J gene TRBJ1-3, with D hard to call. This CDR3 has 16 residues. CDR1 is MDHEN and CDR2 is SYDVKM in the germline V gene. V dropped 1 base and J dropped 0 bases, with 10 bases sitting between them. CDR3 loop: CASSLFSRVSGNTIYF. CDR3 DNA: TGTGCCAGCAGTTTATTTTCACGAGTCTCTGGAAACACCATATATTTT.

V usage is TRBV20-1 and J usage is TRBJ2-7; 9 bases align to TRBD2. Germline V CDR1 and CDR2: DFQATT, SNEGSKA (reference sequence). The CDR3 is made up of 15 amino acids. V lost 3 bases and J lost 3; bases outside the gene matches: 9. The CDR3 coding sequence is TGCAGTGCTAGTTTGGGCGGGGGGGCCGTCTACGAGCAGTACTTC. Protein: CSASLGGGAVYEQYF.

In regard to this clone: This CDR3 is also generated by other DNA sequences in the sample. This chain joins TRBV19 and TRBJ2-2, with a tentative D call TRBD1 (6 bases). This CDR3 has 14 residues. The V gene's germline CDR1 is LNHDA and CDR2 SQIVND (reference sequence). V shed 2 bases and J shed 4 bases, with 8 bases lying between them. The CDR3 protein is CASSIRQVTGELFF. The CDR3 nucleotides are TGTGCCAGTAGTATACGACAGGTCACCGGGGAGCTGTTTTTT.

The chain is built from TRBV7-3 and TRBJ2-7; 8 bases are shared with TRBD2. The CDR3 has 16 amino acids. Trimming removed 2 bases from V and 5 bases from J; junction bases left unmatched: 11. The germline V gene has CDR1 SGHTA and CDR2 FQGTGA. CDR3 region: CASSLSRRGAHHEQYF. CDR3 nucleotide sequence: TGTGCCAGCAGCTTATCAAGGCGGGGGGCACACCACGAGCAGTACTTC.

The chain combines TRBV29-1 with TRBJ1-5; the D gene is possibly TRBD1 (5 bases). The V gene's germline CDR1 is SQVTM and CDR2 ANQGSEA. CDR3 size: 14 residues. V lost 4 bases to trimming and J lost 0 bases, with 10 bases between them. The CDR3 sequence is CSVGQGSSNQPQHF. The CDR3 DNA reads as TGCAGCGTTGGGCAGGGATCTAGCAATCAGCCCCAGCATTTT.

The CDR3 loop is CASSLLLAGGVQTQYF. The CDR3 bases are TGTGCCAGCAGTCTACTACTAGCGGGGGGGGTGCAGACGCAGTATTTT. V and J are TRBV27 and TRBJ2-3; 13 bases align to TRBD2. Unmatched junction bases numbered 11, after V lost 5 bases and J lost 9 bases. The CDR3 is 16 residues long. From germline, CDR1 is MNHEY and CDR2 SMNVEV (reference sequence).

The genes are TRBV7-9 and TRBJ2-6; 10 bases align to TRBD1. The CDR3 covers 17 residues. J lost 1 base, V lost 5 bases, and 5 bases had no gene match. Germline CDR1 reads SEHNR; CDR2 reads FQNEAQ (reference sequence). In nucleotides, the CDR3 is TGTGCCAGCAGCCGGACAGGGGGTTGGTCTGGGGCCAACGTCCTGACTTTC. This gives the protein CASSRTGGWSGANVLTF.

This rearrangement joins TRBV19 to TRBJ2-3; D unclear. Trimming left V 5 bases short and J 4 bases short, with 10 bases between. Germline CDR1 LNHDA, CDR2 SQIVND (reference sequence). The CDR3 covers 13 residues. The CDR3 sequence: CASSVLVPDTQYF. As DNA, the CDR3 is TGTGCCAGTAGTGTCCTAGTTCCAGATACGCAGTATTTT.

The CDR3 reads CASRAGTGYTEAFF. CDR3 coding DNA: TGTGCCAGTAGGGCCGGGACAGGGTACACTGAAGCTTTCTTT. The chain carries TRBV19 and TRBJ1-1; 9 positions agree with TRBD1. CDR3 length: 14 residues. The V and J ends lost 6 bases and 3 bases, in that order; junction bases with no gene match: 5. CDR1 and CDR2 (germline): LNHDA, SQIVND (reference sequence).

The chain links TRBV5-6 to TRBJ1-6; 9 bases are a match to TRBD1. Looked up from germline, CDR1 is SGHDT and CDR2 is YYEEEE. V shed 4 bases, J shed 6 bases, and the junction held 5 bases outside the gene matches. The CDR3 consists of 15 residues. The CDR3 loop is CASSPGTGINSPLHF. CDR3 nucleotides: TGTGCCAGCAGCCCGGGGACAGGGATTAATTCACCCCTCCACTTT.

This chain connects TRBV4-1 to TRBJ1-2; D unclear. V dropped 1 base and J dropped 2 bases, with 14 bases sitting between them. The CDR3 length is 16 residues. CDR1 is MGHRA, CDR2 YSYEKL, per germline. The CDR3 is CASSQGDREQNYGYTF. DNA for the CDR3: TGCGCCAGCAGCCAAGGGGATCGGGAACAGAACTATGGCTACACCTTC.

The chain recombines TRBV2 with TRBJ2-1; TRBD2 matches 11 bases. The junction had 12 bases not matched to a gene; V was cut back by 7 bases and J by 10 bases. There are 15 residues in the CDR3. Germline V gene lookup returns CDR1 SNHLY and CDR2 FYNNEI. CDR3 nucleotide sequence: TGTGCCAGCAAAAAAGGGCTAGCGGGGGGACAAGAGCAGTTCTTC. This gives the protein CASKKGLAGGQEQFF.

This sequence joins TRBV11-1 and TRBJ1-4; D might be TRBD1 (6 bases). The CDR3 length is 15 residues. CDR1 is SGHAT, CDR2 FQDESV, per germline (reference sequence). V was clipped by 4 bases and J by 6 bases, with 15 bases between them. In DNA, the CDR3 is TGTGCCAGCAGCTCTACAGGGCGAGGAGATGAAAAACTGTTTTTT. This sequence encodes CASSSTGRGDEKLFF. Complete variable domain (other parts from reference TRBV11-1 and TRBJ1-4): EAEVAQSPRYKITEKSQAVAFWCDPISGHATLYWYRQILGQGPELLVQFQDESVVDDSQLPKDRFSAERLKGVDSTLKIQPAELGDSAMYLCASSSTGRGDEKLFFGSGTQLSVL.

The chain is built from TRBV28 and TRBJ2-7; the D gene is possibly TRBD1 (6 bases). The CDR3 runs to 13 residues. Trimming left V 6 bases short and J 2 bases short, with 11 bases between. Germline V CDR1 and CDR2: MDHEN, SYDVKM. This chain's CDR3 is CASRLTGPYEQYF. CDR3 in DNA: TGTGCCAGCAGACTGACAGGCCCCTACGAGCAGTACTTC.

The chain couples TRBV28 to TRBJ1-5; D is uncertain. The CDR3 is made up of 14 amino acids. V was cut by 2 bases and J by 5 bases, with 10 bases left in between. The V gene's germline CDR1 is MDHEN and CDR2 SYDVKM. The CDR3 region has the DNA TGTGCCAGCAGTTTAAGAGGGATCCATCAGCCCCAGCATTTT. This gives the protein CASSLRGIHQPQHF.

The J gene is TRBJ2-5, the V gene TRBV28; 7 positions match TRBD1. Trimming took 7 bases from V and 2 from J; bases not matched to a gene: 7. The CDR3 runs to 14 residues. Germline V lookup: CDR1 MDHEN, CDR2 SYDVKM. CDR3 sequence reads: CASTRRDRQETQYF. For the CDR3, the DNA is TGTGCCAGCACCCGTCGGGACAGACAAGAGACCCAGTACTTC.

V is TRBV5-1 and J is TRBJ2-3; 7 bases fit TRBD2. The trim removed 0 bases at V and 1 base at J, leaving 2 bases unmatched. Per the germline V gene, CDR1 is SGHRS and CDR2 is YFSETQ. This CDR3 comprises 15 residues. In nucleotides, the CDR3 is TGCGCCAGCAGCTTGGAACGGGGGGGCACAGATACGCAGTATTTT. Its protein product is CASSLERGGTDTQYF.

The chain joins TRBV30 to TRBJ1-6; TRBD1 is a possible D gene (6 bases). The CDR3 extends over 15 amino acids. CDR1 is GTSNPN, CDR2 SVGIG, per germline (reference sequence). V shed 3 bases and J shed 6 bases, with 15 bases lying between them. The CDR3 reads CAWSGAGHLNSPLHF. The CDR3 DNA reads TGTGCCTGGAGCGGAGCGGGACACCTTAATTCACCCCTCCACTTT.

This chain connects TRBV20-1 to TRBJ1-1; D gene unclear. The V end was cut by 3 bases, the J end by 1 base, with 12 bases between. The germline gives CDR1 DFQATT, CDR2 SNEGSKA (reference sequence). The CDR3 sequence is 14 residues long. The CDR3 DNA sequence: TGCAGTGCTAGTTATGGAGGCCCGAACACTGAAGCTTTCTTT. This encodes CSASYGGPNTEAFF.

The chain recombines TRBV7-9 with TRBJ2-5; 10 bases are shared with TRBD2. This CDR3 has 14 amino acids. Unmatched junction bases numbered 5, after V lost 5 bases and J lost 5 bases. Per germline, CDR1 SEHNR and CDR2 FQNEAQ (reference sequence). The CDR3 bases are TGTGCCAGCAGCCTAGTAGCGGGAGGTGAGACCCAGTACTTC. This sequence encodes CASSLVAGGETQYF.

This clone was picked up one time. The chain employs TRBV5-5 and TRBJ1-2; possibly TRBD1 for D (6 bases). V gave up 3 bases and J gave up 7 bases, with 19 bases separating them. Germline CDR1 is SGHKS and CDR2 is YYEKEE (reference sequence). The CDR3 totals 15 residues. The DNA of the CDR3 is TGTGCCAGCAGCTCCCCAAGGACAGCGGCGGGTGGCTACACCTTC. It yields the protein CASSSPRTAAGGYTF.

This clone was seen more than once but under ten times. The V call is TRBV6-2 or TRBV6-3, the J call TRBJ2-4; D possibly corresponds to TRBD2 (6 bases). This CDR3 has 13 residues. Trimming left V 3 bases short and J 9 bases short, with 12 bases between. Germline V CDR1 and CDR2: MNHEY, SVGEGT. CDR3 sequence (DNA): TGTGCCAGCAGTTATGGGCAGGGAGGCATTCAGTACTTC. The encoded protein is CASSYGQGGIQYF.

This chain links TRBV7-9 with TRBJ2-1; 13 bases align to TRBD2. CDR1 SEHNR and CDR2 FQNEAQ come from the germline V gene (reference sequence). The CDR3 sequence is 15 residues long. Germline trimming cut 6 bases from V and 6 bases from J; bases unmatched to any gene: 5. CDR3 nucleotide sequence: TGTGCCAGCAGGGGGACTAGCGGGGTGGTCAATGAGCAGTTCTTC. It translates to CASRGTSGVVNEQFF.

This clone was detected many times. The chain has TRBV6-6 and TRBJ1-1, with D possibly TRBD1 on 5 matching bases. Germline V CDR1 and CDR2: MNHNY, SVGAGI (reference sequence). This CDR3 comprises 12 residues. With 3 bases removed from V and 7 bases from J, the gap between germline ends came to 9 bases. The chain's CDR3 is CASSYQGLEAFF. The CDR3 DNA reads as TGTGCCAGCAGTTATCAGGGACTTGAAGCTTTCTTT.

This sequence joins TRBV7-9 and TRBJ1-4; D is unclear. The CDR3 totals 11 residues. V was trimmed by 8 bases and J by 8 bases, leaving 9 bases between them. Germline-derived CDR1 and CDR2 are SEHNR and FQNEAQ (reference sequence). CDR3 bases: TGTGCCAGCTCTTGGGAGGAAAAACTGTTTTTT. Translated: CASSWEEKLFF.